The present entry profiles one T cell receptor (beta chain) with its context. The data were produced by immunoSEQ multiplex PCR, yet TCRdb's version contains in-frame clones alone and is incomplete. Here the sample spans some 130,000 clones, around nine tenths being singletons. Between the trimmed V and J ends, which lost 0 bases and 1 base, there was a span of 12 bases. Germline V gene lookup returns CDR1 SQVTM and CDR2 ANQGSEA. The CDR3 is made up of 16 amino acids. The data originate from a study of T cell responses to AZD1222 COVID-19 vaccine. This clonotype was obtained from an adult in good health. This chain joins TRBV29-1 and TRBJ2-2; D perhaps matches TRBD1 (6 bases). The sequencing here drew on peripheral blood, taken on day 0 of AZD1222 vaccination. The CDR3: CSVEDLGRGNTGELFF. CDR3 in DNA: TGCAGCGTTGAAGATCTCGGCAGGGGGAACACCGGGGAGCTGTTTTTT.